This passage covers 20 T cell receptor beta chains from one sample sequenced in a study of Ad26.COV2.S vaccination and SARS-CoV-2 variants. The data were produced by immunoSEQ multiplex PCR, yet TCRdb's version contains in-frame clones alone and is incomplete. The sample comprises more than 300,000 clones, less than 90% of which are singletons, and approximately 11% rests with the top ten. Described treatment: around 19 received Ad26.COV2.S at low or high dose, single or two shots; about 5 received placebo; per-sample allocation not given. At day 63 after the first vaccine or placebo injection, samples were drawn. Sequenced material: peripheral blood, taken in a trial of Ad26.COV2.S vaccine versus placebo. These receptor sequences come from a person aged 18-65 years who received the Ad26.COV2.S COVID-19 vaccine or a placebo.

The table lists this clone with a count of one. This chain links TRBV2 with TRBJ2-1, with 7 nucleotides matching TRBD1. Germline V gives CDR1 SNHLY, CDR2 FYNNEI. After removal of 9 bases from V and 7 bases from J, the junction contained 6 bases not matched to a gene. The CDR3 totals 12 residues. The CDR3 region has the DNA TGTGCCAGTAATCGACAGGGTAATGAGCAGTTCTTC. Its translation is CASNRQGNEQFF.

The V gene is TRBV7-9, the J gene TRBJ2-1, with 13 bases fitting TRBD2. Looked up from germline, CDR1 is SEHNR and CDR2 is FQNEAQ (reference sequence). The CDR3 totals 15 residues. After removal of 1 base from V and 15 bases from J, the junction contained 9 bases not matched to a gene. In nucleotides, the CDR3 is TGTGCCAGCAGCTTAGTCATTGGACTAGCGGGAGTTCTGTTCTTC. Amino acid sequence: CASSLVIGLAGVLFF.

The V call is TRBV6-6, the J call TRBJ1-1, with D possibly matching TRBD1 (6 bases). Germline loops: CDR1 MNHNY, CDR2 SVGAGI (reference sequence). V lost 4 bases and J 5 bases, leaving 17 bases between the germline ends. The CDR3 spans 15 residues. The CDR3 coding sequence is TGTGCCAGCAGTTTATTGGGGGCGGATGGAACTGAAGCTTTCTTT. This translates into CASSLLGADGTEAFF.

There are a few counts of this clone. The same CDR3 arises from other DNA sequences in this sample as well. The V and J genes are TRBV27 and TRBJ1-2; 7 bases are a match to TRBD1. Per germline, CDR1 MNHEY and CDR2 SMNVEV (reference sequence). The CDR3 runs 13 residues. V lost 3 bases, J lost 3 bases, and 1 base stayed unmatched. The CDR3 DNA reads TGTGCCAGCAGTTTGCAGGGGGACTATGGCTACACCTTC. Translated, it gives CASSLQGDYGYTF.

The chain carries TRBV19 and TRBJ1-5; D might be TRBD1 (5 bases). CDR3 size: 17 residues. Trimming cost V 1 base and J 1 base, with 14 bases left between them. Germline V gene sequence: CDR1 LNHDA, CDR2 SQIVND (reference sequence). In nucleotides, the CDR3 is TGTGCCAGTAGTATAGGGGGCAGGGCGGTCAGCAATCAGCCCCAGCATTTT. Its translation: CASSIGGRAVSNQPQHF.

This clone has just one count. The chain recombines TRBV18 with TRBJ2-5; D unresolved. Trimming stripped 4 bases from V and 3 bases from J, with 9 bases between. The CDR3 is 13 residues long. CDR1 is KGHSH, CDR2 LQKENI, per germline. The CDR3 region has the DNA TGTGCCAGCTCACGGGGTAACGAAGAGACCCAGTACTTC. Translation: CASSRGNEETQYF.

This clone has only a few counts. This rearrangement joins TRBV14 to TRBJ1-3; D is unresolved. The CDR3 length is 15 residues. Trimming took off 0 bases at V and 2 bases at J, with 8 bases between the two ends. Germline V gives CDR1 SGHDN, CDR2 FVKESK. CDR3 protein: CASSQDFGTGNTIYF. In DNA, the CDR3 is TGTGCCAGCAGCCAAGATTTTGGGACTGGAAACACCATATATTTT.

The CDR3 here is CASSLGTSMSGYTF. The CDR3 nucleotides are TGTGCCAGCAGTTTGGGAACATCCATGAGCGGCTACACCTTC. The rearrangement joins TRBV28 to TRBJ1-2; D call uncertain. V was clipped by 3 bases and J by 8 bases, with 16 bases between them. The CDR3 length is 14 residues. Germline V lookup: CDR1 MDHEN, CDR2 SYDVKM.

The chain joins TRBV7-7 to TRBJ2-2; 8 nucleotides align to TRBD2. CDR1 SSHAT and CDR2 FNYEAQ come from the germline V gene (reference sequence). CDR3 length equals 15 residues. CDR3 in amino acids: CASRSGGLVAGELFF. The CDR3 nucleotides read TGTGCTAGCCGATCGGGGGGGCTGGTGGCCGGGGAGCTGTTTTTT.

The V gene is TRBV27, the J gene TRBJ2-7; D is unclear. V was shortened by 2 bases and J by 5 bases, with 10 bases between the two germline ends. CDR1 and CDR2 (germline): MNHEY, SMNVEV (reference sequence). The CDR3 is made up of 13 amino acids. The CDR3 nucleotides are TGTGCCAGCAGTTTAAAAAACAAGAACGAGCAGTACTTC. This encodes CASSLKNKNEQYF.

This chain joins TRBV3-1 (or the pseudogene TRBV3-2) and TRBJ2-3, with D tentatively TRBD2 (5 bases). The CDR3 covers 12 residues. Trimming stripped 1 base from V and 14 bases from J, with 13 bases between. The germline CDR1 and CDR2 sequences are LGHDT and YNNKEL (reference sequence). The CDR3 DNA reads as TGTGCCAGCAGCCAAGTGGACCAGCGGCCGTATTTT. It is translated as CASSQVDQRPYF.

This chain links TRBV3-1 (or the pseudogene TRBV3-2) with TRBJ2-5; 9 bases align to TRBD2. Losses at the gene ends were 6 bases for V and 2 bases for J; bases not matched to a gene: 4. CDR1 and CDR2 from the germline V gene are LGHDT and YNNKEL (reference sequence). The CDR3 spans 14 residues. This CDR3 reads CASSPSGIQETQYF. The CDR3 DNA sequence: TGTGCCAGCAGTCCTAGCGGGATACAAGAGACCCAGTACTTC.

The V call is TRBV6-2 or TRBV6-3, the J call TRBJ1-5, with no clear D. The germline gives CDR1 MNHEY, CDR2 SVGEGT. The CDR3 runs to 12 residues. Trimming took off 5 bases at V and 5 bases at J, with 7 bases between the two ends. This CDR3 is CASSDRYQPQHF. DNA of the CDR3: TGTGCCAGCAGTGATCGTTATCAGCCCCAGCATTTT.

This chain joins TRBV2 and TRBJ2-3; TRBD1 or TRBD2 may be the D gene (5 bases each). Germline CDR1 reads SNHLY; CDR2 reads FYNNEI. The CDR3 is 14 residues long. The V gene lost 9 bases and the J gene lost 2 bases, with 15 bases spanning the gap. The CDR3 is CASLGVSSTDTQYF. Here the CDR3 DNA reads TGTGCCAGTCTGGGGGTTTCTTCCACAGATACGCAGTATTTT.

The gene calls are TRBV7-9 and TRBJ1-2; D gene unclear. CDR3 length: 14 amino acids. Deletions cut 4 bases from V and 3 bases from J, with 12 bases between. Germline V lookup: CDR1 SEHNR, CDR2 FQNEAQ (reference sequence). In DNA form, the CDR3 reads TGTGCCAGCAGCTCTAACAGCGATTACTATGGCTACACCTTC. Amino acid sequence: CASSSNSDYYGYTF.

This clone was picked up many times. The chain employs TRBV28 and TRBJ2-1; D remains ambiguous. Per the germline V gene, CDR1 is MDHEN and CDR2 is SYDVKM. The CDR3 has 14 amino acids. Trimming shortened V by 4 bases and J by 4 bases, and 11 bases separated the two germline ends. CDR3 nucleotides: TGTGCCAGCAGTTATCGGACCGAGTACAATGAGCAGTTCTTC. Translation: CASSYRTEYNEQFF.

The chain has TRBV14 and TRBJ2-3; D is uncertain. The CDR3 is made up of 15 amino acids. The germline V and J ends were trimmed by 0 bases and 6 bases, with 13 bases remaining between them. Germline V gene lookup returns CDR1 SGHDN and CDR2 FVKESK. The CDR3 DNA reads TGTGCCAGCAGCCAAGATTCGGCGTATGCGGATACGCAGTATTTT. Its translation is CASSQDSAYADTQYF.

V is TRBV28 and J is TRBJ2-3, with TRBD1 matching over 8 bases. Germline-derived CDR1 and CDR2 are MDHEN and SYDVKM. The V gene end was trimmed by 5 bases and the J gene end by 6 bases; junction bases not matched to a gene: 7. This CDR3 region has 14 residues. This chain's CDR3 is CASSPLDRDDTQYF. The CDR3 nucleotides are TGTGCCAGCAGTCCGTTGGACAGGGATGATACGCAGTATTTT.

This clone was seen just once. This CDR3 reads CASSLRWREGLSYNEQFF. Written as DNA, the CDR3 is TGTGCCAGCAGCTTAAGGTGGCGGGAGGGCCTCTCCTACAATGAGCAGTTCTTC. This chain joins TRBV7-2 and TRBJ2-1; 9 nucleotides match TRBD2. V was pared by 2 bases and J by 0 bases, with 8 bases of the junction left unmatched. The CDR3 runs 18 residues. The germline V gene encodes CDR1 SGHTA and CDR2 FQGNSA.

The genes are TRBV20-1 and TRBJ2-3, with a tentative D call TRBD2 (6 bases). V gave up 3 bases and J gave up 2 bases, with 15 bases separating them. Germline V gene lookup returns CDR1 DFQATT and CDR2 SNEGSKA (reference sequence). CDR3 size: 15 residues. The CDR3 nucleotides read TGCAGTGCTAGTCCGCCTAGCGAGCTCACAGATACGCAGTATTTT. Translating it yields CSASPPSELTDTQYF.